Presented here are 29 T cell receptor beta chains from one specimen sequenced in a study of cytomegalovirus exposure and HLA in healthy donors. TCRdb keeps only in-frame clones here, not all; method: immunoSEQ multiplex PCR. The sample holds about 88,000 clones; 95% to 98% are singletons and the top ten take 0.6% to 0.95%. Input material: PBMCs. The source is a man aged 18 to 35 in good health and CMV-seronegative.

The rearrangement uses TRBV30 and TRBJ1-1; D ambiguous. The V gene lost 2 bases and the J gene lost 3 bases, with 19 bases spanning the gap. This CDR3 is built from 16 residues. Looked up from germline, CDR1 is GTSNPN and CDR2 is SVGIG (reference sequence). CDR3: CAWSTRHLQRDTEAFF. CDR3 DNA sequence: TGTGCCTGGAGTACCCGGCACCTTCAACGGGACACTGAAGCTTTCTTT.

The count of this clone is one. V usage is TRBV6-1 and J usage is TRBJ2-7, with TRBD2 as a possible D gene (6 bases). V shed 0 bases and J shed 4 bases, with 16 bases lying between them. The CDR3 length is 16 residues. Germline V gives CDR1 MNHNS, CDR2 SASEGT. The CDR3 sequence: CASSEALPQGGYEQYF. CDR3 in DNA: TGTGCCAGCAGTGAAGCGCTTCCCCAGGGAGGATACGAGCAGTACTTC.

CDR3 sequence: CASSATGSELFF. For the CDR3, the DNA is TGTGCCAGCAGCGCAACAGGGTCCGAGCTGTTTTTT. This chain uses TRBV6-6 with TRBJ2-2; D is perhaps TRBD1 (6 bases). The V end lost 6 bases, the J end lost 11 bases, and 13 bases lay between the germline ends. Germline V gene sequence: CDR1 MNHNY, CDR2 SVGAGI (reference sequence). There are 12 residues in the CDR3.

The chain is built from TRBV15 and TRBJ2-3; 10 bases map to TRBD2. This CDR3 is 12 amino acids long. J gave up 4 bases and V 8 bases, and 0 bases lay outside the gene matches. Germline loops: CDR1 LNHNV, CDR2 YYDKDF (reference sequence). CDR3 amino acids: CATGTSADTQYF. The CDR3, as DNA: TGTGCCACCGGGACTAGCGCAGATACGCAGTATTTT.

The chain joins TRBV6-1 to TRBJ2-7; perhaps TRBD1 as D (6 bases). With 8 bases removed from V and 3 bases from J, the gap between germline ends came to 11 bases. Per the germline V gene, CDR1 is MNHNS and CDR2 is SASEGT. This CDR3 contains 12 residues. The CDR3 here is CASGGQFYEQYV. The DNA of the CDR3 is TGTGCCAGCGGAGGACAGTTCTACGAGCAGTACGTC.

This rearrangement joins TRBV5-5 to TRBJ1-5, with D uncertain. The CDR3 runs 15 residues. Trimming shortened V by 0 bases and J by 0 bases, and 7 bases separated the two germline ends. Germline V gene sequence: CDR1 SGHKS, CDR2 YYEKEE (reference sequence). The DNA of the CDR3 is TGTGCCAGCAGCTTGGACAGCTATAGCAATCAGCCCCAGCATTTT. Translation: CASSLDSYSNQPQHF.

The genes are TRBV19 and TRBJ1-5; 8 bases are shared with TRBD1. The length of the CDR3 is 14 residues. CDR1 and CDR2 (germline): LNHDA, SQIVND (reference sequence). The V gene end was trimmed by 7 bases and the J gene end by 3 bases; junction bases not matched to a gene: 5. CDR3 sequence (DNA): TGTGCCAGTACCCGGACAGGGATCAATCAGCCCCAGCATTTT. Translated, it gives CASTRTGINQPQHF. Full variable domain (outside the CDR3, taken from reference TRBV19 and TRBJ1-5): DGGITQSPKYLFRKEGQNVTLSCEQNLNHDAMYWYRQDPGQGLRLIYYSQIVNDFQKGDIAEGYSVSREKKESFPLTVTSAQKNPTAFYLCASTRTGINQPQHFGDGTRLSIL.

The chain recombines TRBV6-1 with TRBJ1-1, with D unresolved. Germline CDR1 and CDR2: MNHNS and SASEGT. The CDR3 runs 13 residues. V lost 1 base and J 1 base, leaving 4 bases between the germline ends. The CDR3 sequence: CASSEVRNTEAFF. Written as DNA, the CDR3 is TGTGCCAGCAGTGAAGTGAGGAACACTGAAGCTTTCTTT.

This clone was detected once. The rearrangement uses TRBV6-5 and TRBJ2-7, with TRBD1 as a possible D gene (6 bases). The V end was cut by 5 bases, the J end by 2 bases, with 13 bases between. This CDR3 region has 14 residues. Germline V gene data show CDR1 as MNHEY and CDR2 as SVGAGI. CDR3: CASSPRDTTYEQYV. As DNA, the CDR3 is TGTGCCAGCAGTCCCCGGGACACAACCTACGAGCAGTACGTC.

The J gene is TRBJ1-2, the V gene TRBV28, with D possibly TRBD1 on 5 matching bases. This CDR3 has 13 amino acids. CDR1 is MDHEN and CDR2 is SYDVKM in the germline V gene. The V and J ends lost 6 bases and 4 bases respectively, with 12 bases between them. CDR3 protein: CASSPGRVYGYTF. DNA of the CDR3: TGTGCCAGCAGCCCTGGCAGGGTCTATGGCTACACCTTC.

The V call is TRBV9, the J call TRBJ1-4, with TRBD1 matching 8 bases. V lost 2 bases and J lost 3; bases outside the gene matches: 6. The CDR3 contains 16 residues. The germline V gene encodes CDR1 SGDLS and CDR2 YYNGEE. The CDR3 region is CASSVQGAQSNEKLFF. CDR3 DNA: TGTGCCAGCAGCGTTCAGGGGGCGCAATCTAATGAAAAACTGTTTTTT.

For the CDR3, the DNA is TGTGCCAGCAGCCTGGGACAGGGTCGCTCCTACGAGCAGTACGTC. Protein: CASSLGQGRSYEQYV. V and J are TRBV7-2 and TRBJ2-7; 9 bases match TRBD1. CDR3 size: 15 residues. Trimming cost V 5 bases and J 0 bases; bases outside gene matches: 5. CDR1 SGHTA and CDR2 FQGNSA come from the germline V gene.

This rearrangement joins TRBV6-6 to TRBJ2-1; TRBD1 matches at 10 bases. This CDR3 spans 15 amino acids. Germline loops: CDR1 MNHNY, CDR2 SVGAGI (reference sequence). V shed 6 bases, J shed 8 bases, and the junction held 10 bases outside the gene matches. The CDR3, as DNA: TGTGCCAGCAGACTACCAGGGACAGGGGTATATGAGCAGTTCTTC. Encoded protein: CASRLPGTGVYEQFF.

This chain uses TRBV6-4 with TRBJ2-2; 9 nucleotides line up with TRBD2. The CDR3 totals 15 residues. Trimming at V came to 3 bases and at J to 1 base, leaving 0 bases not matched to a gene. Germline CDR1 and CDR2: MRHNA and SNTAGT. Here the CDR3 DNA reads TGTGCCAGCAGTGAGACTAGCGGGAACACCGGGGAGCTGTTTTTT. Its translation: CASSETSGNTGELFF.

The J gene is TRBJ2-2, the V gene TRBV27; 8 bases map to TRBD1. Germline CDR1 reads MNHEY; CDR2 reads SMNVEV (reference sequence). The CDR3 covers 16 residues. With 5 bases clipped from V and 8 bases from J, the junction kept 13 bases outside the gene matches. CDR3 DNA: TGTGCCAGCAGTGTCCCGACAGGGGAAACACGAGGGGAGCTGTTTTTT. This sequence encodes CASSVPTGETRGELFF.

The CDR3, as DNA: TGTGCCAGCATGCGCCTAGCCCCGGTCATTGGAACCGGGGAGCTGTTTTTT. Encoded protein: CASMRLAPVIGTGELFF. The gene calls are TRBV7-9 and TRBJ2-2, with D perhaps matching TRBD2 (5 bases). Trimming took off 7 bases at V and 5 bases at J, with 23 bases between the two ends. CDR3 size: 17 residues. Germline CDR1 is SEHNR and CDR2 is FQNEAQ (reference sequence).

The chain couples TRBV7-9 to TRBJ2-7; TRBD2 aligns across 10 bases. Trimming at V came to 1 base and at J to 6 bases, leaving 9 bases not matched to a gene. The CDR3 covers 16 residues. Germline CDR1 is SEHNR and CDR2 is FQNEAQ (reference sequence). The CDR3 nucleotides read TGTGCCAGCAGCTTAGTTCCAGCGGGAGGGCCCCGCGAGCAGTACGTC. Protein: CASSLVPAGGPREQYV.

The V and J genes are TRBV30 and TRBJ1-5; D unresolved. The CDR3 sequence is 12 residues long. Germline V gene sequence: CDR1 GTSNPN, CDR2 SVGIG (reference sequence). Trimming cost V 1 base and J 4 bases, with 5 bases left between them. The DNA for the CDR3 is TGTGCCTGGAGTGCGGGGAATCAGCCCCAGCATTTT. This encodes CAWSAGNQPQHF.

The chain joins TRBV29-1 to TRBJ1-4; D gene uncertain. This CDR3 is built from 13 residues. V was cut by 4 bases and J by 0 bases, with 6 bases left in between. Per the germline V gene, CDR1 is SQVTM and CDR2 is ANQGSEA. CDR3: CSVGATTNEKLFF. CDR3 nucleotides: TGCAGCGTTGGGGCGACAACTAATGAAAAACTGTTTTTT.

This clone appeared once. In DNA form, the CDR3 reads TGTGCCAGCAGCTTGGGACGCCAGGCCTATGGCTACACCTTC. This sequence encodes CASSLGRQAYGYTF. The J gene is TRBJ1-2, the V gene TRBV5-6; unclear D gene. CDR1 and CDR2 (germline): SGHDT, YYEEEE. Trimming left V 0 bases short and J 4 bases short, with 10 bases between. This CDR3 has 14 amino acids.

The CDR3 DNA sequence: TGTGCCAGCAGTTTCGGGAACACTGAAGCTTTCTTT. Amino acid sequence: CASSFGNTEAFF. The rearrangement joins TRBV6-5 to TRBJ1-1; D is uncertain. V lost 4 bases and J 1 base, leaving 4 bases between the germline ends. The CDR3 covers 12 residues. Looked up from germline, CDR1 is MNHEY and CDR2 is SVGAGI.

V usage is TRBV19 and J usage is TRBJ1-1; TRBD1 is a possible D gene (6 bases). The V gene's germline CDR1 is LNHDA and CDR2 SQIVND (reference sequence). Trimming shortened V by 5 bases and J by 0 bases, and 7 bases separated the two germline ends. The CDR3 has 13 amino acids. CDR3 DNA: TGTGCCAGTAGTCAGGGGATGAACACTGAAGCTTTCTTT. This codes for CASSQGMNTEAFF.

This chain uses TRBV6-4 with TRBJ1-1; 7 bases map to TRBD1. After removal of 3 bases from V and 1 base from J, the junction contained 2 bases not matched to a gene. The CDR3 runs 14 residues. Germline CDR1 MRHNA, CDR2 SNTAGT. CDR3 amino acids: CASSEGTANTEAFF. For the CDR3, the DNA is TGTGCCAGCAGTGAGGGGACAGCGAACACTGAAGCTTTCTTT.

This clone appeared a single time. The V and J genes are TRBV9 and TRBJ1-2, with 9 positions matching TRBD1. CDR3 length: 14 amino acids. Germline V gives CDR1 SGDLS, CDR2 YYNGEE. V dropped 2 bases and J dropped 6; count of bases not matched to a gene: 5. CDR3 coding DNA: TGTGCCAGCAGCGTCGACAGGGGGGGCCATGGCTACACCTTC. Translation gives CASSVDRGGHGYTF.

The rearrangement uses TRBV19 and TRBJ1-1; 10 nucleotides align to TRBD1. The CDR3 consists of 15 residues. With V trimmed by 5 bases and J by 11 bases, 14 bases remained unmatched. The V gene's germline CDR1 is LNHDA and CDR2 SQIVND (reference sequence). The CDR3 loop reads CASSGNRDRGHSAFF. The CDR3 DNA reads as TGTGCCAGTAGTGGAAACCGTGACAGGGGGCATTCTGCTTTCTTT.

The rearrangement uses TRBV28 and TRBJ2-3, with D possibly matching TRBD1 (6 bases). The CDR3 has 15 residues. With 2 bases removed from V and 0 bases from J, the gap between germline ends came to 9 bases. Germline values: CDR1 MDHEN, CDR2 SYDVKM. The CDR3 bases are TGTGCCAGCAGTTTAACAGGGCCGAGCACAGATACGCAGTATTTT. Protein sequence: CASSLTGPSTDTQYF.

The V gene is TRBV7-3, the J gene TRBJ2-3; D possibly corresponds to TRBD1 (6 bases). Trimming cost V 5 bases and J 2 bases, with 11 bases left between them. The CDR3 is made up of 14 amino acids. CDR1 and CDR2 (germline): SGHTA, FQGTGA. The CDR3, as DNA: TGTGCCAGCAGCGTATCAGGGGCCACAGATACGCAGTATTTT. Its translation is CASSVSGATDTQYF.

The chain employs TRBV6-4 and TRBJ2-3; 9 bases fit TRBD1. The V gene's germline CDR1 is MRHNA and CDR2 SNTAGT. The CDR3 runs 14 residues. Germline trimming cut 4 bases from V and 2 bases from J; bases unmatched to any gene: 1. The CDR3 DNA reads as TGTGCCAGCAGTGGGACAGGGGACACAGATACGCAGTATTTT. Protein sequence: CASSGTGDTDTQYF.

The genes are TRBV7-8 and TRBJ2-1, with D maybe TRBD2 (6 bases). V was shortened by 1 base and J by 7 bases, with 17 bases between the two germline ends. The CDR3 length is 16 residues. Germline V gene data show CDR1 as SGHVS and CDR2 as FQNEAQ. The chain's CDR3 is CASSLGLLADWNEQFF. CDR3 bases: TGTGCCAGCAGCTTAGGCCTCTTAGCGGATTGGAATGAGCAGTTCTTC.